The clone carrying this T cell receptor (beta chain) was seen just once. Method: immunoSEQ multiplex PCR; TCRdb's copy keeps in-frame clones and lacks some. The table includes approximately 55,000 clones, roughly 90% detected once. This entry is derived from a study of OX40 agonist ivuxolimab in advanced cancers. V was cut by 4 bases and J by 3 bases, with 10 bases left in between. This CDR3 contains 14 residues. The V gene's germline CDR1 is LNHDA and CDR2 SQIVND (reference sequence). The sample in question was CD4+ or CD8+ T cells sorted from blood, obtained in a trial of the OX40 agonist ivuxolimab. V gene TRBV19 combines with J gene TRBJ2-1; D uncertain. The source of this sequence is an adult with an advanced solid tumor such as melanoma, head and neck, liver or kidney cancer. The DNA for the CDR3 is TGTGCCAGTAGTACCGAGATCCTCTACAATGAGCAGTTCTTC. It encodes CASSTEILYNEQFF.